Shown below are 21 T cell receptor beta chains from a single sample sequenced in a study of beta chain features in type 1 diabetes. The authors reverse transcribed all of the isolated RNA, so sequencing captured expressed TCRB transcripts. Repertoires were generated with immunoSEQ multiplex PCR, while TCRdb's copy carries only in-frame clones and drops some. The profile shows a few hundred thousand clones, roughly a fifth of them singletons. Sequencing was performed on naive CD4+ T cells from blood. The source is a woman in her late teens or twenties in good health.

This clone was seen only a few times. V is TRBV10-3 and J is TRBJ2-7; D gene uncertain. The length of the CDR3 is 14 residues. From germline, CDR1 is ENHRY and CDR2 SYGVKD. The ends were cut back, 3 bases at V and 1 base at J, with 10 bases in the middle. CDR3 DNA: TGTGCCATCAGTGAAGTGGGCAGTTCCTACGAGCAGTACTTC. This sequence encodes CAISEVGSSYEQYF.

V is TRBV4-1 and J is TRBJ1-6; a weak D match, TRBD1 (5 bases). V was shortened by 1 base and J by 8 bases, with 12 bases between the two germline ends. The V gene's germline CDR1 is MGHRA and CDR2 YSYEKL. CDR3 size: 15 residues. The CDR3 bases are TGCGCCAGCAGCCAAGTGGCAGGGTATTATTCACCCCTCCACTTT. Its translation is CASSQVAGYYSPLHF.

This rearrangement joins TRBV7-9 to TRBJ1-6; a weak D match, TRBD1 (5 bases). Trimming took off 4 bases at V and 7 bases at J, with 14 bases between the two ends. CDR3 length: 15 amino acids. Germline CDR1 reads SEHNR; CDR2 reads FQNEAQ (reference sequence). CDR3 nucleotide sequence: TGTGCCAGCAGCTCTCGGGGGGACCCAAATTCACCCCTCCACTTT. Translated, it gives CASSSRGDPNSPLHF.

This rearrangement joins TRBV11-2 to TRBJ2-5, with TRBD1 as a possible D gene (6 bases). The CDR3 is 16 amino acids. CDR1 SGHAT and CDR2 FQNNGV come from the germline V gene. Trimming shortened V by 0 bases and J by 5 bases, and 16 bases separated the two germline ends. CDR3 DNA sequence: TGTGCCAGCAGCTTAGATCAGGGGACGTCAACGGAGACCCAGTACTTC. Protein product: CASSLDQGTSTETQYF. The entire variable domain, with the rest obtained from reference TRBV11-2 and TRBJ2-5, is as follows: EAGVAQSPRYKIIEKRQSVAFWCNPISGHATLYWYQQILGQGPKLLIQFQNNGVVDDSQLPKDRFSAERLKGVDSTLKIQPAKLEDSAVYLCASSLDQGTSTETQYFGPGTRLLVL.

V gene TRBV9 combines with J gene TRBJ1-3, with D unresolved. Germline V gene data show CDR1 as SGDLS and CDR2 as YYNGEE. This CDR3 region has 17 residues. V was trimmed by 0 bases and J by 0 bases, leaving 13 bases between them. The CDR3 loop reads CASSVASHSSSGNTIYF. In nucleotides, the CDR3 is TGTGCCAGCAGCGTAGCGAGTCATTCCTCCTCTGGAAACACCATATATTTT.

The chain combines TRBV30 with TRBJ2-3; D uncertain. Per germline, CDR1 GTSNPN and CDR2 SVGIG (reference sequence). The CDR3 covers 22 residues. The ends were cut back, 0 bases at V and 6 bases at J, with 37 bases in the middle. The CDR3 here is CAWSVIIFGLVHPGKRPDTQYF. The CDR3 nucleotides read TGTGCCTGGAGTGTAATTATCTTTGGCCTAGTTCATCCCGGCAAAAGACCCGATACGCAGTATTTT.

This clone was observed a few times. The chain joins TRBV6-1 to TRBJ2-5; a possible D gene is TRBD1 (5 bases). Germline V gene lookup returns CDR1 MNHNS and CDR2 SASEGT. V lost 4 bases and J lost 2, with 11 bases in between. The CDR3 loop spans 14 amino acids. Here the CDR3 reads CASSGTQTQETQYF. The CDR3 DNA is TGTGCCAGCAGTGGGACACAAACTCAAGAGACCCAGTACTTC.

This clone has only a few counts. The CDR3 spells CASSEGQGALNTEAFF. For the CDR3, the DNA is TGTGCCAGCAGCGAGGGACAGGGGGCTTTGAACACTGAAGCTTTCTTT. The rearrangement joins TRBV11-2 to TRBJ1-1; TRBD1 aligns across 12 bases. CDR1 is SGHAT and CDR2 is FQNNGV in the germline V gene. V shed 5 bases, J shed 0 bases, and the junction held 4 bases outside the gene matches. CDR3 length: 16 residues.

This clone was recorded a few times. The chain carries TRBV30 and TRBJ2-7, with D perhaps matching TRBD1 (5 bases). Germline values: CDR1 GTSNPN, CDR2 SVGIG (reference sequence). Trimming shortened V by 3 bases and J by 6 bases, and 12 bases separated the two germline ends. The CDR3 loop spans 12 amino acids. The CDR3 DNA reads as TGTGCCTGGAGGGGGCCGGGCAGCGAGCAGTACTTC. It codes for CAWRGPGSEQYF.

The chain combines TRBV2 with TRBJ1-1, with TRBD1 matching over 9 bases. The germline gives CDR1 SNHLY, CDR2 FYNNEI. V lost 0 bases, J lost 10 bases, and 6 bases stayed unmatched. The CDR3 spans 14 residues. The chain's CDR3 is CASSEAYRGQAAFF. DNA for the CDR3: TGTGCCAGCAGTGAAGCATACAGGGGGCAAGCAGCTTTCTTT.

The genes are TRBV30 and TRBJ2-1; TRBD2 matches 8 bases. The junction had 9 bases not matched to a gene; V was cut back by 7 bases and J by 7 bases. CDR3 length equals 13 residues. The germline CDR1 and CDR2 sequences are GTSNPN and SVGIG (reference sequence). The CDR3 DNA follows: TGTGCCTCGCAGCCGGGAGGGCCTAATGAGCAGTTCTTC. Its translation is CASQPGGPNEQFF.

This clone has just a few counts. A junction boundary mismatches the germline segment, possibly from a read error. This sequence joins TRBV19 and TRBJ1-2, with D possibly being TRBD1 (5 bases). Germline loops: CDR1 LNHDA, CDR2 SQIVND (reference sequence). The CDR3 has 14 residues. CDR3 region: CASSVETANYGYTF. In nucleotides, the CDR3 is TGTGCCAGTAGTGTAGAGACAGCTAACTATGGCTACACCTTC.

This clone showed up just a few times. The chain carries TRBV18 and TRBJ2-1; 8 bases are a match to TRBD2. V lost 6 bases and J lost 2; bases outside the gene matches: 9. There are 16 residues in the CDR3. CDR1 and CDR2 (germline): KGHSH, LQKENI. CDR3 nucleotide sequence: TGTGCCAGCTCCCCGATAGCGGGACCCACCTACAATGAGCAGTTCTTC. Its translation: CASSPIAGPTYNEQFF.

This clone was counted a few times. V gene TRBV9 combines with J gene TRBJ2-1; 11 nucleotides match TRBD2. Germline-derived CDR1 and CDR2 are SGDLS and YYNGEE. V lost 3 bases, J lost 3 bases, and 5 bases stayed unmatched. The CDR3 contains 16 residues. The CDR3 sequence is CASSGRLAGLYNEQFF. The CDR3 nucleotides read TGTGCCAGCAGCGGAAGACTAGCGGGGCTCTACAATGAGCAGTTCTTC.

This clone showed up just a few times. The chain carries TRBV5-4 and TRBJ2-5, with TRBD2 identical over 10 bases. The CDR3 has 16 residues. Trimming at V came to 4 bases and at J to 5 bases, leaving 11 bases not matched to a gene. Germline lookup yields CDR1 SGHNT and CDR2 YYREEE (reference sequence). CDR3 coding DNA: TGTGCCAGCAGCCCCGATCTAGCGGGAGTCGGTGAGACCCAGTACTTC. Residues: CASSPDLAGVGETQYF.

This clone was recorded a few times. This sequence joins TRBV7-2 and TRBJ1-6, with D unclear. CDR1 and CDR2 from the germline V gene are SGHTA and FQGNSA. The CDR3 loop spans 15 amino acids. Trimming took 8 bases from V and 4 from J, leaving 15 bases between them. CDR3 sequence: CASGDQADYNSPLHF. The DNA for the CDR3 is TGTGCCAGCGGCGATCAGGCCGATTATAATTCACCCCTCCACTTT.

This clone has a handful of counts. The genes are TRBV10-3 and TRBJ2-7; 8 positions match TRBD1. Germline assignment: CDR1 ENHRY and CDR2 SYGVKD. The ends lost 5 bases at V and 0 bases at J; junction bases unmatched: 6. The CDR3 length is 15 residues. CDR3 loop: CAISTSTGDSYEQYF. The CDR3 nucleotides read TGTGCCATCAGTACCTCGACAGGGGACTCCTACGAGCAGTACTTC.

This clone was detected a few times. The CDR3 spells CASSPDTYYGYTF. The CDR3 DNA sequence: TGTGCCAGCAGCCCGGACACTTACTATGGCTACACCTTC. This chain connects TRBV6-1 to TRBJ1-2; D might be TRBD1 (5 bases). This CDR3 comprises 13 residues. Germline lookup yields CDR1 MNHNS and CDR2 SASEGT. V gave up 6 bases and J gave up 3 bases, with 11 bases separating them.

This chain links TRBV7-2 with TRBJ1-2; 12 bases fit TRBD1. The CDR3 runs to 18 residues. Germline V gene lookup returns CDR1 SGHTA and CDR2 FQGNSA. V lost 5 bases and J lost 0; bases outside the gene matches: 10. CDR3 amino acids: CASSPLGQGASTNYGYTF. The CDR3 nucleotides are TGTGCCAGCAGCCCCCTGGGACAGGGGGCCTCGACTAACTATGGCTACACCTTC.

This clone was seen a handful of times. The V gene is TRBV4-1, the J gene TRBJ2-4; 8 nucleotides match TRBD1. The CDR3 has 16 residues. V shed 1 base and J 8 bases; nucleotides not matched to a gene: 10. Germline lookup yields CDR1 MGHRA and CDR2 YSYEKL. CDR3 in DNA: TGCGCCAGCAGCCAAGTAGGCGGACAGGGCGGACACATTCAGTACTTC. Protein sequence: CASSQVGGQGGHIQYF.

V usage is TRBV5-1 and J usage is TRBJ2-1; TRBD2 aligns across 13 bases. V shed 4 bases and J 9 bases; nucleotides not matched to a gene: 7. The germline gives CDR1 SGHRS, CDR2 YFSETQ. The CDR3 spans 15 residues. The CDR3 DNA follows: TGCGCCAGCAGCGCGGGACTAGCGGGGCCCATTGAGCAGTTCTTC. Translation: CASSAGLAGPIEQFF. The full variable domain, in which reference TRBV5-1 and TRBJ2-1 provide the parts outside the CDR3, is KAGVTQTPRYLIKTRGQQVTLSCSPISGHRSVSWYQQTPGQGLQFLFEYFSETQRNKGNFPGRFSGRQFSNSRSEMNVSTLELGDSALYLCASSAGLAGPIEQFFGPGTRLTVL.